A selection of T cell receptor beta chains follows, all from one sample in a study of blood T cell repertoires in COVID-19. The protocol was immunoSEQ multiplex PCR, while the TCRdb copy is restricted to in-frame clones and leaves out a portion. The sample has 60,000 to 90,000 clones, approximately 81% seen once; the top ten hold roughly 11%. The sample taken for sequencing was peripheral blood. These receptors were collected from a man aged 60 to 69 with COVID-19, enrolled during active disease. CDR3s leave out the opening cysteine and the closing phenylalanine or tryptophan.

>TRBV6-5|TRBJ2-1
ASNGLAGAEQF
>TRBV27|TRBJ2-7
ASSYGQVTYEQY
>TRBV10-3|TRBJ1-1
AISEGTGYEAF
>TRBV6-1|TRBJ2-5
ASSGGGQGAFVTQY
>TRBV19|TRBJ2-1
ASSLRSAGVVYNEQF
>TRBV7-9|TRBJ2-6
ASSVRQASANVLT
>TRBV7-2|TRBJ2-2
ASSLDGVGQGSPGELF
>TRBV24-1|TRBJ2-4
ATSDTRNIQY
>TRBV12-5|TRBJ1-4
ASGDGQSEKLF
>TRBV5-4|TRBJ2-3
ASSMEGAGYTQY
>TRBV5-1|TRBJ1-4
ASRQTGGGTNEKLF
>TRBV7-3|TRBJ1-3
ASSETGPSSSGNTIY
>TRBV7-9|TRBJ2-1
ASSATGSSYNEQF
>TRBV12-3/TRBV12-4|TRBJ1-1
ASSFQDREAF
>TRBV29-1|TRBJ1-2
SAQGQGAWGYT
>TRBV7-9|TRBJ2-4
ASSLPGLAQNIQY
>TRBV6-2/TRBV6-3|TRBJ2-3
ASSSLAGPDTQY
>TRBV19|TRBJ2-1
ASSPLGAGGPIEQF
>TRBV9|TRBJ2-3
ASSDVRAGGTDTQY
>TRBV10-3|TRBJ1-5
AISDDKENQPQH
>TRBV12-3/TRBV12-4|TRBJ1-2
ASSADRGRGYT
>TRBV7-9|TRBJ2-3
ASIPPVGGESGDTQY
>TRBV6-1|TRBJ1-2
ASSEQGIYT
>TRBV4-2|TRBJ1-1
ASSQEGDHTEAF
>TRBV9|TRBJ2-7
ASSVGPSSHEQY
>TRBV10-2|TRBJ1-5
ASSELGQGMGGNQPQH
>TRBV3-1/TRBV3-2|TRBJ1-5
ASSQDRFSNQPQH
>TRBV6-1|TRBJ1-5
ASSEPGGAYQPQH
>TRBV25-1|TRBJ1-2
ASSELALVQGVSYGYT
>TRBV27|TRBJ2-6
ASGSPGSSGANVLT
>TRBV6-4|TRBJ2-7
ASSDSWGGEQY
>TRBV29-1|TRBJ1-1
SVGGGQGMNTEAF
>TRBV4-1|TRBJ1-1
ASSQGGRLAF
>TRBV2|TRBJ2-5
ASRALAPGRETQY
>TRBV5-1|TRBJ2-2
ASSLNGEDLTGELF
>TRBV5-1|TRBJ1-2
ASSLSPANYGYT
>TRBV5-1|TRBJ1-6
ASSSRGDSSSPLH
>TRBV7-2|TRBJ2-7
ASSLAVGRRVYEQY
>TRBV9|TRBJ2-2
ASSAYSGSTGELF
>TRBV10-3|TRBJ2-2
AISDQRTSGSRTGELF
>TRBV18|TRBJ2-1
ASSLTGDGRADKSNEQF
>TRBV6-5|TRBJ1-1
ASSYGQANTEAF
>TRBV21-1|TRBJ2-7
ASSKWGLAGGSEQY
>TRBV9|TRBJ2-7
ASSARQRGTYEQY
>TRBV18|TRBJ1-1
ASSPGRRTEAF
>TRBV5-1|TRBJ2-1
ASSLGTTRNNEQF
>TRBV21-1|TRBJ1-4
ASSFKKTGRNEKLF
>TRBV7-2|TRBJ2-1
ASSLKGLASEQF
>TRBV18|TRBJ2-1
ASSPPLNEQF
>TRBV9|TRBJ2-1
ASSVRPAGEQF
>TRBV10-1|TRBJ1-1
ASRPERGSTEAF
>TRBV3-1/TRBV3-2|TRBJ1-5
ASSQGTGSNQPQH
>TRBV5-5|TRBJ1-2
ASSLSGEYGYT
>TRBV2|TRBJ1-2
ASAGQGHDYGYT
>TRBV3-1/TRBV3-2|TRBJ2-1
ASRPQGVDPYNEQF
>TRBV9|TRBJ2-7
ASSPQGGPFTEQY
>TRBV5-1|TRBJ2-3
ASSNGQGEGTQY